This TCR beta chain was captured in a study of blood T cell repertoires in COVID-19 (dated by TCRdb to about 2020). Broadly, across the study: Samples covering the acute and convalescent phases of COVID-19 were provided by collaborators in the United States, Italy and Spain. The sample metadata nearly always contained a de-identified subject ID, COVID-19 status, age in years and sex. The dataset comprised deeply sampled blood TCRbeta repertoires from subjects exposed to, actively infected with, or recovered from COVID-19. The prospective study material was composed of cDNA or gDNA derived from T cells, B-cell-depleted T cells, or PBMCs. The samples were drawn from the first 160 participants of the ongoing ImmuneRACE study and from 1,254 subjects provided by 6 global collaborators. The repertoires were released in a freely available public database intended as a resource for research on the immune response to SARS-CoV-2. Where available, HLA class I and class II types were obtained from metadata supplied by the sample provider rather than from assay-based typing. Results the study describes overall, beyond this receptor: Clinical and demographic metadata were provided uncurated, with the amount varying by source and participant.

Collaborating institutions collected whole blood in K2EDTA tubes following their own protocols. For TCRbeta analysis, collaborator samples were shipped as frozen whole blood, as isolated PBMCs, or as DNA extracted from either sample type. TCRbeta CDR3 regions were amplified from genomic DNA using the immunoSEQ Assay, a bias-controlled multiplex PCR. Per the source publication's procedure: The number of nucleated cells in each sample was estimated from the amplification of reference gene primers within the assay. Sequence reads were collapsed and filtered to measure the absolute abundance of every unique TCRbeta CDR3 rearrangement. For each sample, productive Simpson clonality was calculated by taking the square root of Simpson's diversity index across productive rearrangements. The table comes from immuneACCESS by way of TCRdb, which keeps in-frame sequences with V and J called. Part of the clones is missing from these tables; in studies checked, under half for an unresolved V gene and the rest for unknown reasons. V, J and clone size were drawn from that table, and D and trimming were deduced from the DNA. This sample holds under 20,000 clones; roughly 80% were observed only once. Roughly 11% of the sample comes from the top ten.

V and J lose 4 bases and 0 bases, and a span of 12 bases separates them. CDR1 and CDR2 are read off the germline V gene (reference sequence) as LNHDA and SQIVND. The CDR3 spans 15 residues, from the cysteine through the phenylalanine. The retained sequence is limited to the CDR3, 45 bases, with the frame set at the first base. On this clone itself: What antigen it recognizes has not been identified. No qualities accompany the bases; no much larger clone lies one base away.

The TCR comes from a man older than 75 with acute or convalescent COVID-19. The chain is assembled from TRBV19 and TRBJ1-2, with a tentative D gene TRBD1 over 5 matching bases. The source material was peripheral blood. The encoded CDR3 is CASSRAGGTNYGYTF. The DNA sequence is TGTGCCAGTAGTAGGGCGGGGGGGACTAACTATGGCTACACCTTC.